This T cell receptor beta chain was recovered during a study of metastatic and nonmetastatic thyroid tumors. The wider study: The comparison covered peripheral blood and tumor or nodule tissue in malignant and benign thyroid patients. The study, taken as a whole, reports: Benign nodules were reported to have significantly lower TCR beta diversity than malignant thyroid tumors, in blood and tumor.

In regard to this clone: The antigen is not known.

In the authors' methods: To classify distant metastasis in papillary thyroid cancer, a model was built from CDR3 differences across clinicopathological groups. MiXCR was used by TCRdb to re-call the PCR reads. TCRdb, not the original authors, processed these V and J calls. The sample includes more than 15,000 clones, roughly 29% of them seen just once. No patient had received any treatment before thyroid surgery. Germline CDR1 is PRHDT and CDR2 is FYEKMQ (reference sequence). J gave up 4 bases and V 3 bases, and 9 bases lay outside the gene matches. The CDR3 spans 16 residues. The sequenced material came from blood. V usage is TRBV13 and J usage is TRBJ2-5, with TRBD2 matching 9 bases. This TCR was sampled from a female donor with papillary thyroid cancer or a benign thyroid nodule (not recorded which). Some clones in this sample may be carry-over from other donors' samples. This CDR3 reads CASSFGGAGGLETQYF. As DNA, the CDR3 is TGTGCCAGCAGCTTCGGTGGGGCGGGAGGGCTAGAGACCCAGTACTTC.